These 9 T cell receptor beta chains originate from one sample sequenced in a study of PD-1 blockade in classical Hodgkin lymphoma. Time point indicated: newly diagnosed, previously untreated cHL patient sample. Thawed PBMCs were the source of CD4+ T cells, purified by magnetic negative selection. The table came from immunoSEQ multiplex PCR; TCRdb's copy has only in-frame clones and leaves some out. The repertoire holds over 25,000 clones, with more than 70% as singletons. Sequencing was carried out using CD4+ T cells from blood. Source of these receptors: a human donor with classical Hodgkin lymphoma.

The rearrangement uses TRBV7-2 and TRBJ2-5; 9 nucleotides agree with TRBD2. The length of the CDR3 is 16 residues. The V gene end was trimmed by 0 bases and the J gene end by 3 bases; junction bases not matched to a gene: 5. CDR1 is SGHTA, CDR2 FQGNSA, per germline. CDR3 nucleotides: TGTGCCAGCAGCTTAGCGCTAGCGGGAAAGGAAGAGACCCAGTACTTC. Its protein product is CASSLALAGKEETQYF.

This rearrangement joins TRBV5-1 to TRBJ2-1; tentative D call: TRBD1 (5 bases). The CDR3 sequence is 15 residues long. V lost 4 bases, J lost 1 base, and 12 bases lay in between. The V gene's germline CDR1 is SGHRS and CDR2 YFSETQ. The CDR3: CASSPRQRSYNEQFF. CDR3 coding DNA: TGCGCCAGCAGCCCCCGACAGAGGTCCTACAATGAGCAGTTCTTC.

The count of this clone is one. V and J are TRBV5-8 and TRBJ2-5, with 8 bases identical to TRBD2. V was clipped by 5 bases and J by 4 bases; unmatched bases: 7. CDR3 length: 14 amino acids. The germline V gene has CDR1 SGHTS and CDR2 YDEGEE. The CDR3 DNA reads as TGTGCCAGCAGTCTGAGTCGGGGGGGAGAGACCCAGTACTTC. Translated, it gives CASSLSRGGETQYF.

This rearrangement joins TRBV7-2 to TRBJ2-3, with 13 bases identical to TRBD2. The J segment lost 4 bases and the V segment lost 2 bases, leaving 3 bases of the junction unmatched. This CDR3 has 16 residues. Germline V lookup: CDR1 SGHTA, CDR2 FQGNSA. The DNA for the CDR3 is TGTGCCAGCAGCTTAACTAGCGGGAGGGCCTCAGATACGCAGTATTTT. Translating gives CASSLTSGRASDTQYF.

The DNA for the CDR3 is TGTGCCAGCAGTTCCCTCGGGCAGGGGTTACGAGGGACTGAAGCTTTCTTT. It yields the protein CASSSLGQGLRGTEAFF. V is TRBV6-7 and J is TRBJ1-1, with D maybe TRBD1 (6 bases). TRBV6-7 is classed as an ORF, of uncertain function. Trimming shortened V by 4 bases and J by 5 bases, and 23 bases separated the two germline ends. The CDR3 is made up of 17 amino acids.

The chain uses TRBV7-2 and TRBJ2-3; 7 bases map to TRBD1. CDR3 length: 16 amino acids. J gave up 0 bases and V 5 bases, and 8 bases lay outside the gene matches. Germline-derived CDR1 and CDR2 are SGHTA and FQGNSA. CDR3 region: CASSRQGLGSTDTQYF. In nucleotides, the CDR3 is TGTGCCAGCAGCAGACAGGGTTTAGGTAGCACAGATACGCAGTATTTT.

The CDR3 sequence: CASSPRGSGELFF. CDR3 in DNA: TGTGCCAGCAGCCCTAGGGGTTCCGGGGAGCTGTTTTTT. The genes are TRBV7-3 and TRBJ2-2; D may be TRBD1 (5 bases). CDR3 length: 13 amino acids. Germline CDR1 SGHTA, CDR2 FQGTGA. V lost 5 bases and J 6 bases, leaving 10 bases between the germline ends.

This clone appeared once. The V gene is TRBV9, the J gene TRBJ2-5; D remains ambiguous. V lost 0 bases, J lost 1 base, and 7 bases lay in between. CDR3 length: 14 residues. Germline V gene lookup returns CDR1 SGDLS and CDR2 YYNGEE. The CDR3 DNA reads as TGTGCCAGCAGCGTAGAGGGTAGCCAAGAGACCCAGTACTTC. This codes for CASSVEGSQETQYF.

The chain is built from TRBV10-3 and TRBJ2-1; no firm D call. V lost 2 bases and J lost 0, with 5 bases in between. Germline V gene sequence: CDR1 ENHRY, CDR2 SYGVKD. The CDR3 totals 14 residues. The CDR3 region is CAISEQSSYNEQFF. DNA for the CDR3: TGTGCCATCAGTGAGCAGAGCTCCTACAATGAGCAGTTCTTC.